The T cell receptor (beta chain) described here comes from a study of blood T cell repertoires in COVID-19. For the study at large: The analysed material was cDNA or gDNA that came from T cells, B-cell-depleted T cells, or PBMCs.

In the original workflow: How many nucleated cells were present was estimated from reference gene primer amplification. Measured with immunoSEQ multiplex PCR; TCRdb has only the in-frame clones, and not every one. The DNA was the basis for D and trimming; V, J and clone size are from that table. The sample has over 200,000 clones, more than 70% seen once; the top ten hold 8.2%. Germline V CDR1 and CDR2: MNHEY, SVGEGT. The CDR3 totals 17 residues. Trimming pared 0 bases from V and 2 bases from J, leaving 14 bases between. The rearrangement joins TRBV6-2 or TRBV6-3 to TRBJ1-5; no definite D call. The TCR originated in a woman in her 50s with acute or convalescent COVID-19. Input material: peripheral blood. The CDR3 DNA reads TGTGCCAGCAGTTACTCGAGTCGAGGGATGGGCAATCAGCCCCAGCATTTT. Residues: CASSYSSRGMGNQPQHF.